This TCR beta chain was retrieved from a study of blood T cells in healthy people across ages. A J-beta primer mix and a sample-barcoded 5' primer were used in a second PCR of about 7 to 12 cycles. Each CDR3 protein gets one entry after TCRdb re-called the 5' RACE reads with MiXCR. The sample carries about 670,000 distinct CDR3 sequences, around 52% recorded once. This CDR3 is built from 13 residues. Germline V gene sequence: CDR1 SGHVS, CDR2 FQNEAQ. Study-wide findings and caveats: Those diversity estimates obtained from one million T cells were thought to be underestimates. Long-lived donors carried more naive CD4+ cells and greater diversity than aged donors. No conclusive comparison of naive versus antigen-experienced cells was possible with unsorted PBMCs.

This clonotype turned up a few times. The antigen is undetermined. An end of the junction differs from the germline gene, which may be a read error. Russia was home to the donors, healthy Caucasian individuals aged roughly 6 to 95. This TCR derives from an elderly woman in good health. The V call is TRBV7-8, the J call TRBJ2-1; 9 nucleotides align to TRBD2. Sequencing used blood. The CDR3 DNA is TGCGCCAGCAGGGGGACTAGCCACAATGAGCAGTTCTTC. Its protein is CASRGTSHNEQFF. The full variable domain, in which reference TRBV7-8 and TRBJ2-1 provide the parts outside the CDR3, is GAGVSQSPRYKVAKRGQDVALRCDPISGHVSLFWYQQALGQGPEFLTYFQNEAQLDKSGLPSDRFFAERPEGSVSTLKIQRTQQEDSAVYLCASRGTSHNEQFFGPGTRLTVL.